This entry lists 28 T cell receptor beta chains sequenced from one sample in a study of blood T cell repertoires in COVID-19. Clones were read by immunoSEQ multiplex PCR, and TCRdb kept only the in-frame ones, dropping some. The table lists 150,000 to 200,000 clones, roughly 90% of them singletons. The source material was peripheral blood. These receptors were collected from a man aged 25 to 40 with COVID-19, enrolled during active disease.

The gene calls are TRBV28 and TRBJ1-2; 9 bases align to TRBD1. Germline V gives CDR1 MDHEN, CDR2 SYDVKM. J was trimmed by 2 bases and V by 5 bases; bases with no gene match: 9. The CDR3 covers 16 residues. The CDR3, as DNA: TGTGCCAGCAGTATATTACCCGGACAGGGGAACTATGGCTACACCTTC. It is translated as CASSILPGQGNYGYTF.

The chain employs TRBV5-1 and TRBJ1-1; 7 nucleotides agree with TRBD1. Germline V gives CDR1 SGHRS, CDR2 YFSETQ. Losses at the gene ends were 1 base for V and 4 bases for J; bases not matched to a gene: 7. This CDR3 spans 15 amino acids. CDR3 nucleotides: TGCGCCAGCAGCTTGATCACAGGGGCTGCCACTGAAGCTTTCTTT. It specifies CASSLITGAATEAFF.

The V call is TRBV19, the J call TRBJ2-7; 9 bases agree with TRBD1. Germline loops: CDR1 LNHDA, CDR2 SQIVND (reference sequence). The CDR3 is made up of 14 amino acids. V trimming: 5 bases; J trimming: 5 bases; junction bases outside the gene matches: 7. The CDR3 is CASSPTGQGNEQYF. The DNA for the CDR3 is TGTGCCAGTAGTCCGACGGGACAGGGTAACGAGCAGTACTTC.

The chain carries TRBV5-4 and TRBJ2-7; TRBD2 agrees at 10 bases. The V segment lost 3 bases and the J segment 7 bases; nucleotides outside the gene matches: 10. Germline CDR1 and CDR2: SGHNT and YYREEE (reference sequence). CDR3 length: 15 amino acids. The CDR3, as DNA: TGTGCCAGCAGCTCCGCTAGCGGGAGACTTGGTGAGCAGTACTTC. Encoded protein: CASSSASGRLGEQYF. The whole variable domain, filled in from reference TRBV5-4 and TRBJ2-7, reads ETGVTQSPTHLIKTRGQQVTLRCSSQSGHNTVSWYQQALGQGPQFIFQYYREEENGRGNFPPRFSGLQFPNYSSELNVNALELDDSALYLCASSSASGRLGEQYFGPGTRLTVT.

V and J are TRBV7-8 and TRBJ1-5, with 7 bases identical to TRBD1. The CDR3 sequence is 14 residues long. V was clipped by 1 base and J by 6 bases; unmatched bases: 3. Germline loops: CDR1 SGHVS, CDR2 FQNEAQ. The DNA for the CDR3 is TGTGCCAGCAGCTTAGTACAGGGGCGTCAGCCCCAGCATTTT. Translating it yields CASSLVQGRQPQHF.

The rearrangement links TRBV6-5 to TRBJ1-1; D perhaps matches TRBD1 (6 bases). V was clipped by 8 bases and J by 9 bases, with 13 bases between them. CDR1 MNHEY and CDR2 SVGAGI come from the germline V gene. This CDR3 comprises 11 residues. DNA for the CDR3: TGTGCCAGCTACACAGGGTCGAAAGCTTTCTTT. Translating gives CASYTGSKAFF.

CDR3: CASSQDPLRGSGNTIYF. The CDR3 region has the DNA TGTGCCAGCAGCCAAGATCCGCTGCGGGGCTCTGGAAACACCATATATTTT. The chain recombines TRBV3-1 (or the pseudogene TRBV3-2) with TRBJ1-3, with D unclear. The V end was cut by 0 bases, the J end by 0 bases, with 12 bases between. Germline assignment: CDR1 LGHDT and CDR2 YNNKEL (reference sequence). This CDR3 comprises 17 residues.

The V call is TRBV27, the J call TRBJ2-7, with D perhaps matching TRBD1 (6 bases). The CDR3 contains 13 residues. Per the germline V gene, CDR1 is MNHEY and CDR2 is SMNVEV (reference sequence). Deletions cut 2 bases from V and 3 bases from J, with 8 bases between. The CDR3 region has the DNA TGTGCCAGCAGTTTACAGGGGAGCTACGAGCAGTACTTC. Amino acids: CASSLQGSYEQYF.

This clone has only one observation. V is TRBV30 and J is TRBJ1-2; TRBD1 agrees at 8 bases. V lost 8 bases to trimming and J lost 2 bases; unmatched junction nucleotides: 7. The CDR3 sequence is 13 residues long. CDR1 is GTSNPN and CDR2 is SVGIG in the germline V gene (reference sequence). CDR3 sequence (DNA): TGTGCCGCAGACAGGGGCTCGAACTATGGCTACACCTTC. It translates to CAADRGSNYGYTF. Full variable domain (outside the CDR3, taken from reference TRBV30 and TRBJ1-2): SQTIHQWPATLVQPVGSPLSLECTVEGTSNPNLYWYRQAAGRGLQLLFYSVGIGQISSEVPQNLSASRPQDRQFILSSKKLLLSDSGFYLCAADRGSNYGYTFGSGTRLTVV.

The V call is TRBV11-2, the J call TRBJ2-1, with 8 bases aligning to TRBD2. Germline V gives CDR1 SGHAT, CDR2 FQNNGV. The CDR3 is 13 amino acids. V lost 3 bases, J lost 8 bases, and 3 bases stayed unmatched. The CDR3 protein is CASSLGLDYEQFF. The CDR3 DNA reads TGTGCCAGCAGCTTGGGACTAGACTATGAGCAGTTCTTC.

The gene calls are TRBV6-2 or TRBV6-3 and TRBJ2-7, with 11 bases matching TRBD2. Germline V gene data show CDR1 as MNHEY and CDR2 as SVGEGT. The CDR3 covers 15 residues. The J segment lost 3 bases and the V segment lost 2 bases, leaving 3 bases of the junction unmatched. CDR3 DNA sequence: TGTGCCAGCAGTTACCCTCTAGCGGGAGGCTACGAGCAGTACTTC. Its translation is CASSYPLAGGYEQYF.

The chain uses TRBV11-2 and TRBJ2-1; no clear D. Germline loops: CDR1 SGHAT, CDR2 FQNNGV. The CDR3 extends over 11 amino acids. The V gene lost 2 bases and the J gene lost 9 bases, with 5 bases spanning the gap. The DNA for the CDR3 is TGTGCCAGCAGCTTAATTAGTGAGCAGTTCTTC. Its translation: CASSLISEQFF.

This rearrangement joins TRBV5-1 to TRBJ1-4, with TRBD1 matching 11 bases. The germline gives CDR1 SGHRS, CDR2 YFSETQ. V dropped 4 bases and J dropped 8; count of bases not matched to a gene: 4. The CDR3 spans 14 residues. This chain's CDR3 is CASSMGQGDEKLFF. The CDR3 region has the DNA TGCGCCAGCAGCATGGGACAGGGGGACGAAAAACTGTTTTTT.

J is TRBJ2-7 and V is TRBV11-2; 10 bases align to TRBD2. The CDR3 spans 15 residues. V lost 1 base, J lost 1 base, and 1 base stayed unmatched. Germline CDR1 is SGHAT and CDR2 is FQNNGV. CDR3 in amino acids: CASSLGTSGSYEQYF. The CDR3 bases are TGTGCCAGCAGCTTAGGGACTAGCGGTTCCTACGAGCAGTACTTC.

Only one count was recorded for this clone. The chain couples TRBV7-2 to TRBJ1-1; D is unresolved. The ends were cut back, 5 bases at V and 10 bases at J, with 11 bases in the middle. The CDR3 runs to 11 residues. Germline assignment: CDR1 SGHTA and CDR2 FQGNSA. CDR3 amino acids: CASSPREVAFF. The CDR3 region has the DNA TGTGCCAGCAGCCCCCGGGAGGTAGCTTTCTTT.

The chain recombines TRBV6-5 with TRBJ1-1; no reliable D call. This CDR3 region has 15 residues. The germline gives CDR1 MNHEY, CDR2 SVGAGI. With 7 bases removed from V and 4 bases from J, the gap between germline ends came to 19 bases. CDR3 sequence reads: CASTSTSSGSTEAFF. In DNA form, the CDR3 reads TGTGCCAGCACTTCCACTTCTAGCGGAAGCACTGAAGCTTTCTTT.

V gene TRBV7-6 combines with J gene TRBJ2-1; TRBD2 matches at 8 bases. CDR1 SGHVS and CDR2 FNYEAQ come from the germline V gene. J lost 3 bases, V lost 1 base, and 5 bases had no gene match. The CDR3 covers 16 residues. CDR3 region: CASSLGRGEYYNEQFF. The CDR3 nucleotides are TGTGCCAGCAGCTTAGGGCGGGGGGAGTACTACAATGAGCAGTTCTTC.

J is TRBJ2-5 and V is TRBV6-2 or TRBV6-3, with TRBD2 matching 11 bases. Germline V gene data show CDR1 as MNHEY and CDR2 as SVGEGT. This CDR3 spans 16 amino acids. With V trimmed by 2 bases and J by 2 bases, 4 bases remained unmatched. The CDR3 DNA follows: TGTGCCAGCAGTTACGGCGCTAGCGGGGGGCAAGAGACCCAGTACTTC. It encodes CASSYGASGGQETQYF.

The V and J genes are TRBV9 and TRBJ1-2, with D possibly being TRBD1 (5 bases). Trimming pared 3 bases from V and 5 bases from J, leaving 17 bases between. CDR1 is SGDLS and CDR2 is YYNGEE in the germline V gene. This CDR3 spans 15 amino acids. In DNA form, the CDR3 reads TGTGCCAGCAGCGGACGATGGGGCGGTGGGTATGGCTACACCTTC. This gives the protein CASSGRWGGGYGYTF. Using reference TRBV9 and TRBJ1-2 for the parts outside the CDR3, the full variable domain is DSGVTQTPKHLITATGQRVTLRCSPRSGDLSVYWYQQSLDQGLQFLIQYYNGEERAKGNILERFSAQQFPDLHSELNLSSLELGDSALYFCASSGRWGGGYGYTFGSGTRLTVV.

The chain employs TRBV7-9 and TRBJ2-7; the match to TRBD2 covers 7 bases. The CDR3 covers 14 residues. Germline CDR1 is SEHNR and CDR2 is FQNEAQ (reference sequence). V lost 0 bases, J lost 4 bases, and 3 bases stayed unmatched. Here the CDR3 DNA reads TGTGCCAGCAGCTTAGCATCTAGCGGTTACGAGCAGTACTTC. Translated, it gives CASSLASSGYEQYF.

The chain recombines TRBV9 with TRBJ1-3; TRBD1 is a possible D gene (5 bases). CDR1 and CDR2 (germline): SGDLS, YYNGEE. The CDR3 totals 16 residues. Trimming left V 1 base short and J 2 bases short, with 13 bases between. CDR3 protein: CASSVSTGGTGNTIYF. CDR3 in DNA: TGTGCCAGCAGCGTATCCACGGGGGGGACTGGAAACACCATATATTTT.

This clone was recorded once. CDR3 sequence: CASGLPTVNTGELFF. CDR3 nucleotide sequence: TGTGCTAGTGGTTTACCGACAGTGAACACCGGGGAGCTGTTTTTT. The chain links TRBV12-5 to TRBJ2-2; perhaps TRBD1 as D (5 bases). This CDR3 contains 15 residues. CDR1 is LGHNT, CDR2 FRNRAP, per germline. Trimming removed 3 bases from V and 1 base from J, with 9 bases in between.

The chain employs TRBV6-1 and TRBJ2-3; 9 positions match TRBD1. With V trimmed by 4 bases and J by 1 base, 9 bases remained unmatched. CDR1 and CDR2 from the germline V gene are MNHNS and SASEGT. The CDR3 extends over 17 amino acids. DNA for the CDR3: TGTGCCAGCAGTGTACAGGGGGCGGTTAGAGGCACAGATACGCAGTATTTT. Amino acids: CASSVQGAVRGTDTQYF.

The V gene is TRBV7-2, the J gene TRBJ1-5; 7 bases line up with TRBD1. The CDR3 length is 14 residues. V shed 5 bases, J shed 1 base, and the junction held 2 bases outside the gene matches. Germline CDR1 is SGHTA and CDR2 is FQGNSA. CDR3 loop: CASSLTGSNQPQHF. The CDR3 region has the DNA TGTGCCAGCAGCCTGACAGGGAGCAATCAGCCCCAGCATTTT.

The chain couples TRBV27 to TRBJ1-5; TRBD1 matches at 7 bases. The CDR3 is made up of 13 amino acids. Trimming removed 5 bases from V and 7 bases from J; junction bases left unmatched: 5. Germline V gene data show CDR1 as MNHEY and CDR2 as SMNVEV (reference sequence). In nucleotides, the CDR3 is TGTGCCAGCAGTCCGACAGGGTCCCAGCCCCAGCATTTT. This sequence encodes CASSPTGSQPQHF.

This chain connects TRBV15 to TRBJ2-7; D might be TRBD1 (6 bases). The germline V and J ends were trimmed by 1 base and 7 bases, with 20 bases remaining between them. The CDR3 is 16 residues long. In germline, CDR1 is LNHNV, CDR2 YYDKDF (reference sequence). CDR3 sequence reads: CATSRVGQAGVGEQYF. The CDR3 DNA is TGTGCCACCAGCAGAGTAGGTCAGGCAGGGGTTGGTGAGCAGTACTTC.

The chain combines TRBV27 with TRBJ2-1; D gene ambiguous. V lost 5 bases to trimming and J lost 3 bases, with 11 bases between them. Germline CDR1 MNHEY, CDR2 SMNVEV (reference sequence). CDR3 length: 14 amino acids. CDR3 DNA: TGTGCCAGCAGTCCCGGGTGGAGCTACAATGAGCAGTTCTTC. The encoded protein is CASSPGWSYNEQFF.

This clone was detected only once. The chain employs TRBV2 and TRBJ1-2; 9 bases match TRBD1. The V and J ends lost 2 bases and 3 bases, in that order; junction bases with no gene match: 7. In germline, CDR1 is SNHLY, CDR2 FYNNEI. The CDR3 length is 16 residues. As DNA, the CDR3 is TGTGCCAGCAGTGAAAGGGGACAGGGTTCTGACTATGGCTACACCTTC. Protein product: CASSERGQGSDYGYTF.